This TCR beta chain was documented in a study of shared clonotypes between healthy human individuals. Study background: Every donor yielded three CD4 naive, three CD4 memory, two CD8 naive and one CD8 memory plate.

An assay was performed, and its level was deep. Here immunoSEQ multiplex PCR was the method, and the copy in TCRdb shows in-frame clones only, minus some. Of roughly 2,300,000 clones listed, around 93% are singletons. Note on this clone: Antigen unknown.

General observations from the study: Estimated richness was generally greater in naive than memory subsets. Tissues were not sampled, only blood, and their repertoires likely differ.

This CDR3 contains 18 residues. The ends were cut back, 1 base at V and 0 bases at J, with 19 bases in the middle. In germline, CDR1 is WNHNN, CDR2 SYGVQD (reference sequence). Specimen: naive CD4+ T cells from PBMCs. Stated subset: CD45RA+ positively selected. This clonotype was sampled from a young man in good health. Some clones in this sample may be carry-over from other donors' samples. The chain uses TRBV10-1 and TRBJ2-7, with D perhaps matching TRBD1 or TRBD2 (5 bases each). Here the CDR3 reads CASSEWHRGARTSYEQYF. In nucleotides, the CDR3 is TGCGCCAGCAGTGAGTGGCACCGAGGGGCGCGGACCTCCTACGAGCAGTACTTC.